The 19 T cell receptor beta chains presented below share a single source sample, sequenced in a study of cytotoxic CD8 clonotypes in ibrutinib-treated CLL (dated by TCRdb to about 2021). Receptors were amplified or captured by the immunoSEQ multiplex PCR assay. The immuneACCESS repertoire file appears here via TCRdb, limited to in-frame rearrangements. These files lack a portion of the clones; in checked studies, under half of the deficit traces to unresolved V genes, and the cause of the others is not known. The sample profile shows 250,000 to 350,000 clones; approximately 76% of them were found once. The ten biggest clones cover about 5% of the sample. This sample's time point label indicates: progressive disease on ibrutinib. Sequenced here: PBMCs, sampled at disease progression, from a patient treated with ibrutinib. The receptors shown here come from a human donor with chronic lymphocytic leukemia.

The chain links TRBV9 to TRBJ2-7, with D perhaps being TRBD1 or TRBD2 (5 bases each). CDR3 length: 17 residues. Germline CDR1 SGDLS, CDR2 YYNGEE. V was shortened by 0 bases and J by 4 bases, with 20 bases between the two germline ends. The CDR3 region is CASSVDEGCLPPYEQYF. For the CDR3, the DNA is TGTGCCAGCAGCGTAGATGAGGGGTGCCTCCCACCTTACGAGCAGTACTTC.

V is TRBV7-2 and J is TRBJ1-2; 9 positions match TRBD1. V trimming: 1 base; J trimming: 6 bases; junction bases outside the gene matches: 3. The CDR3 loop spans 14 amino acids. Germline V lookup: CDR1 SGHTA, CDR2 FQGNSA. The CDR3 spells CASSLGDRVDGYTF. As DNA, the CDR3 is TGTGCCAGCAGCTTAGGGGACAGGGTCGATGGCTACACCTTC.

V and J are TRBV2 and TRBJ2-1, with 11 bases aligning to TRBD2. J was trimmed by 8 bases and V by 6 bases; bases with no gene match: 6. CDR1 is SNHLY and CDR2 is FYNNEI in the germline V gene. CDR3 size: 14 residues. The DNA of the CDR3 is TGTGCCAGCAGGTTTAGCGGGGGGGCCGATGAGCAGTTCTTC. This gives the protein CASRFSGGADEQFF.

This clone was counted only a few times. The rearrangement links TRBV5-1 to TRBJ2-5; the D is unclear. From germline, CDR1 is SGHRS and CDR2 YFSETQ. The V end was cut by 1 base, the J end by 5 bases, with 3 bases between. This CDR3 comprises 11 residues. The CDR3 spells CASSLSETQYF. The CDR3 DNA follows: TGCGCCAGCAGCTTGTCTGAGACCCAGTACTTC.

This chain uses TRBV18 with TRBJ1-1, with 7 bases aligning to TRBD1. V was pared by 0 bases and J by 2 bases, with 3 bases of the junction left unmatched. The CDR3 covers 15 residues. Germline V gene lookup returns CDR1 KGHSH and CDR2 LQKENI. For the CDR3, the DNA is TGTGCCAGCTCACCACCGACAGGGAGAAACACTGAAGCTTTCTTT. It yields the protein CASSPPTGRNTEAFF.

J is TRBJ2-2 and V is TRBV28, with 9 bases aligning to TRBD1. Germline V gives CDR1 MDHEN, CDR2 SYDVKM. This CDR3 contains 18 residues. Trimming removed 6 bases from V and 4 bases from J; junction bases left unmatched: 15. CDR3 sequence: CASRSTAGQGRSTGELFF. CDR3 coding DNA: TGTGCCAGCAGATCAACGGCTGGACAGGGGAGGAGCACCGGGGAGCTGTTTTTT.

This chain joins TRBV7-9 and TRBJ2-7, with D possibly matching TRBD2 (6 bases). Germline lookup yields CDR1 SEHNR and CDR2 FQNEAQ (reference sequence). The CDR3 loop spans 16 amino acids. The germline V and J ends were trimmed by 5 bases and 2 bases, with 19 bases remaining between them. The CDR3 DNA reads TGTGCCAGCAGCCCTGGGATGGGGGAGCGGGCCTACGAGCAGTACTTC. It specifies CASSPGMGERAYEQYF.

CDR3 coding DNA: TGTGCCAGCAGTTACACGGAGAATGAGCAGTTCTTC. This translates into CASSYTENEQFF. The V and J genes are TRBV6-5 and TRBJ2-1, with D unresolved. Germline CDR1 and CDR2: MNHEY and SVGAGI. This CDR3 has 12 amino acids. Trimming left V 2 bases short and J 7 bases short, with 6 bases between.

V is TRBV4-3 and J is TRBJ2-7; the match to TRBD2 covers 9 bases. CDR1 is LGHNA, CDR2 YSLEER, per germline. This CDR3 has 15 residues. Unmatched junction bases numbered 0, after V lost 0 bases and J lost 0 bases. The CDR3 spells CASSQDSGSSYEQYF. The CDR3 nucleotides read TGCGCCAGCAGCCAAGATAGCGGGAGCTCCTACGAGCAGTACTTC.

The chain employs TRBV7-9 and TRBJ1-1, with D maybe TRBD1 (6 bases). Germline-derived CDR1 and CDR2 are SEHNR and FQNEAQ (reference sequence). The V end lost 5 bases, the J end lost 1 base, and 14 bases lay between the germline ends. CDR3 length: 15 amino acids. The CDR3 reads CASSPSSGANTEAFF. CDR3 nucleotides: TGTGCCAGCAGCCCCTCTTCAGGGGCGAACACTGAAGCTTTCTTT.

This chain joins TRBV4-2 and TRBJ1-4; no firm D call. There are 16 residues in the CDR3. The V gene's germline CDR1 is LGHNA and CDR2 YNFKEQ. The V end lost 1 base, the J end lost 3 bases, and 12 bases lay between the germline ends. The CDR3 region is CASSQVGRKANEKLFF. The CDR3 region has the DNA TGTGCCAGCAGCCAAGTCGGACGGAAGGCTAATGAAAAACTGTTTTTT.

Details on this clone: This specimen includes other DNA sequences encoding the same CDR3. The chain couples TRBV5-1 to TRBJ2-1, with D unresolved. Trimming stripped 2 bases from V and 4 bases from J, with 1 base between. CDR1 and CDR2 from the germline V gene are SGHRS and YFSETQ. The CDR3 is 11 residues long. The CDR3 DNA reads TGCGCCAGCAGCTTTTACAATGAGCAGTTCTTC. Its translation: CASSFYNEQFF.

This clone has only one observation. The chain is built from TRBV7-8 and TRBJ2-5, with D uncertain. Trimming cost V 5 bases and J 0 bases, with 10 bases left between them. The CDR3 consists of 14 residues. Germline-derived CDR1 and CDR2 are SGHVS and FQNEAQ. CDR3 in DNA: TGTGCCAGCAGCCCACAGACGGACCAAGAGACCCAGTACTTC. It is translated as CASSPQTDQETQYF.

The V call is TRBV29-1, the J call TRBJ1-2; no definite D call. Germline V CDR1 and CDR2: SQVTM, ANQGSEA. V was shortened by 4 bases and J by 4 bases, with 16 bases between the two germline ends. The CDR3 extends over 14 amino acids. The CDR3 bases are TGCAGCGTTGTTTCGGAACACCACAGCTATGGCTACACCTTC. Its protein is CSVVSEHHSYGYTF.

V gene TRBV5-1 combines with J gene TRBJ1-2; possibly TRBD1 for D (5 bases). CDR3 length: 15 residues. The germline CDR1 and CDR2 sequences are SGHRS and YFSETQ. V lost 0 bases and J lost 2, with 11 bases in between. CDR3 sequence reads: CASSLVGVVNYGYTF. The CDR3 nucleotides are TGCGCCAGCAGCTTGGTAGGGGTGGTCAACTATGGCTACACCTTC.

J is TRBJ2-7 and V is TRBV19, with D perhaps TRBD2 (5 bases). CDR1 is LNHDA, CDR2 SQIVND, per germline (reference sequence). This CDR3 is built from 15 residues. V lost 1 base, J lost 3 bases, and 13 bases lay in between. As DNA, the CDR3 is TGTGCCAGTAGTATAGTATCAGGTCGGGACTACGAGCAGTACTTC. As protein: CASSIVSGRDYEQYF.

The V gene is TRBV7-2, the J gene TRBJ2-5; D might be TRBD1 (6 bases). Germline CDR1 and CDR2: SGHTA and FQGNSA. Trimming shortened V by 7 bases and J by 1 base, and 16 bases separated the two germline ends. This CDR3 has 15 residues. CDR3 residues: CASTTGPGIQETQYF. CDR3 DNA sequence: TGTGCCAGCACCACAGGGCCGGGGATCCAAGAGACCCAGTACTTC.

This chain's CDR3 is CASSGSGAWTGELFF. The CDR3 bases are TGTGCCAGCAGTGGTTCGGGGGCGTGGACCGGGGAGCTGTTTTTT. This chain joins TRBV2 and TRBJ2-2; D is perhaps TRBD1 or TRBD2 (6 bases each). The CDR3 is 15 amino acids. Germline V CDR1 and CDR2: SNHLY, FYNNEI. V was clipped by 4 bases and J by 5 bases, with 14 bases between them.

The table lists this clone with a few counts. V gene TRBV5-1 combines with J gene TRBJ2-1; D is possibly TRBD2 (6 bases). The CDR3 runs 15 residues. Between the trimmed V and J ends, which lost 4 bases and 0 bases, there was a span of 11 bases. The germline V gene has CDR1 SGHRS and CDR2 YFSETQ. In nucleotides, the CDR3 is TGCGCCAGCAGCAGCCTAGCGAGCTCCTACAATGAGCAGTTCTTC. This codes for CASSSLASSYNEQFF.